This T cell receptor beta chain comes out of a study of blood T cell repertoires in COVID-19. CDR1 is PRHDT and CDR2 is FYEKMQ in the germline V gene (reference sequence). Unmatched junction bases numbered 6, after V lost 4 bases and J lost 9 bases. CDR3 length equals 14 residues. Method: immunoSEQ multiplex PCR; TCRdb's copy keeps in-frame clones and lacks some. The top ten clones hold around 2.1% of a sample with 280,000 or so clones, approximately 83% of them seen once. This clone was observed a few times. The source is a man younger than 45 who had recovered from COVID-19. Sequencing was carried out using PBMCs or T cells enriched from blood (not recorded which). V usage is TRBV13 and J usage is TRBJ2-1; 10 bases are a match to TRBD1. CDR3 sequence: CASSWGQGMGEQFF. The CDR3 DNA is TGTGCCAGCAGCTGGGGACAGGGGATGGGTGAGCAGTTCTTC. Looking up the rest from reference TRBV13 and TRBJ2-1 gives the full variable domain: AAGVIQSPRHLIKEKRETATLKCYPIPRHDTVYWYQQGPGQDPQFLISFYEKMQSDKGSIPDRFSAQQFSDYHSELNMSSLELGDSALYFCASSWGQGMGEQFFGPGTRLTVL.